The source of this T cell receptor (beta chain) is a study of beta chain features in type 1 diabetes. At the level of the study: All samples yielded about 100 million examined sorted cells.

cDNA synthesis used the whole RNA isolate, giving expressed TCRB sequences. TCRdb keeps only in-frame clones here, not all; method: immunoSEQ multiplex PCR. The sample carries hundreds of thousands of clones, roughly an eighth recorded once. Findings of the study overall: Shortening of TCRB CDR3s, moderate but significant, appeared in all four CD4+ subsets of Type 1 diabetes patients. Across patients, naive, central memory and Treg TCRB repertoires exhibited apparently greater similarity than was observed across healthy donors.

A few counts support this clone. Its antigen is unknown. The CDR3 has 11 amino acids. The V gene lost 4 bases and the J gene lost 4 bases, with 5 bases spanning the gap. Germline V CDR1 and CDR2: SNHLY, FYNNEI. This receptor was taken from a man aged 18 to 35 with type 1 diabetes. Source material: naive CD4+ T cells from blood. The genes are TRBV2 and TRBJ2-7; D is unresolved. In nucleotides, the CDR3 is TGTGCCAGCAGTGGGCAGTACGAGCAGTACTTC. Translated: CASSGQYEQYF.